A selection of T cell receptor beta chains follows, all from one sample in a study of early stage breast cancer tumors. This table comes from immunoSEQ multiplex PCR, and its TCRdb copy is limited to in-frame clones, with some not included. The repertoire holds about 72,000 clones, with roughly 80% as singletons. The sample consisted of blood. The receptors stem from a person aged 55 to 70 with breast cancer. CDR3s leave out the opening cysteine and the closing phenylalanine or tryptophan. The listing skips clone size in some rows; elsewhere it reads once, few, many or a size class.

V | size | CDR3
TRBV19 | - | ASSPLATYEQY
TRBV7-2 | - | ASSRGESDTIY
TRBV6-1 | - | ASSESRDDTQY
TRBV28 | - | ASSFKQVSYEQY
TRBV5-1 | - | ASSPGPGETQY
TRBV9 | - | ASSAGGRGTDTQY
TRBV19 | - | ASSFPRQGTYGYT
TRBV27 | few | ASSLYGGGTPMNTEAF
TRBV6-4 | - | ASSTMGSSVAYEQY
TRBV14 | - | ASSQGNQPQH
TRBV5-1 | - | ASSKGADTDTQY
TRBV19 | - | ASSPTGGLISHEKLF
TRBV15 | - | ATSSAREGLQF
TRBV18 | - | ASSGTQNTGELF
TRBV28 | - | ASKGPLATDTQY
TRBV27 | - | ASSFPGGRIAGVNEQF
TRBV5-4 | - | ASSLAGLSSYEQY
TRBV10-3 | few | AISGQGTGAF
TRBV18 | - | ASSPSRGDSYEQY
TRBV5-1 | few | ASSPGARGGNQPQH
TRBV29-1 | once | SGSSGSSYNEQF
TRBV29-1 | - | SVTSPSSGETQY
TRBV2 | - | ASSELAGGTDTQY